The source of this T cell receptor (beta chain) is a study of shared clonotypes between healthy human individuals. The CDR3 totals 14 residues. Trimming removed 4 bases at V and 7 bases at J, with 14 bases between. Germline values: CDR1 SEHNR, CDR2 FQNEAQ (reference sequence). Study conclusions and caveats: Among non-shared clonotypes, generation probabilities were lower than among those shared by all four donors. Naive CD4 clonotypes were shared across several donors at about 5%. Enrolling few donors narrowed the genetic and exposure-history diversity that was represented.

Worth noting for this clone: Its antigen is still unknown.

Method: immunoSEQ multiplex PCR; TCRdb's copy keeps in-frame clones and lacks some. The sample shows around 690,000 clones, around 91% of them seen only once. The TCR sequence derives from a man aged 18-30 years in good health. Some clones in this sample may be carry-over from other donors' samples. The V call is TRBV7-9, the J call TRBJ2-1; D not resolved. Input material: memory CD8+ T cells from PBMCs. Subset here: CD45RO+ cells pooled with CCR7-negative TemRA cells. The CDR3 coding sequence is TGTGCCAGCAGCTCCCCCGCTAGTTGGAATGAGCAGTTCTTC. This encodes CASSSPASWNEQFF.